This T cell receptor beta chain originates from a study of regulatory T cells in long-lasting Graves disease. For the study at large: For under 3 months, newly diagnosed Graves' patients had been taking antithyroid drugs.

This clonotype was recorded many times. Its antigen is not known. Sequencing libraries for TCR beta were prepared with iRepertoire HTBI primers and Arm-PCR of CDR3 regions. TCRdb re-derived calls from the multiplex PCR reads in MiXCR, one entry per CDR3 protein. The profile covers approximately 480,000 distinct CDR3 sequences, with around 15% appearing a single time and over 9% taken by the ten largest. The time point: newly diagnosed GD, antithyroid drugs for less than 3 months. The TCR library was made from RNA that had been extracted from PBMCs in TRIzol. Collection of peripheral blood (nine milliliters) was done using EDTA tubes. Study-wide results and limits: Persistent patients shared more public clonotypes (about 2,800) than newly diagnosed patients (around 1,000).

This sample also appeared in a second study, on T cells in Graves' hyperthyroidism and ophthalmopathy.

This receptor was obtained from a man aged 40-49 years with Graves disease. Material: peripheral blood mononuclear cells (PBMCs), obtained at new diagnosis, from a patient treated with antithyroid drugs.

The CDR3 DNA reads TGTGCCAGCACTCCGCAGGGGCTCTACGAGCAGTACTTC. It translates to CASTPQGLYEQYF. The rearrangement links TRBV6-1 to TRBJ2-7, with D perhaps TRBD1 (6 bases). V was cut by 7 bases and J by 3 bases, with 13 bases left in between. Germline-derived CDR1 and CDR2 are MNHNS and SASEGT. The CDR3 has 13 amino acids.